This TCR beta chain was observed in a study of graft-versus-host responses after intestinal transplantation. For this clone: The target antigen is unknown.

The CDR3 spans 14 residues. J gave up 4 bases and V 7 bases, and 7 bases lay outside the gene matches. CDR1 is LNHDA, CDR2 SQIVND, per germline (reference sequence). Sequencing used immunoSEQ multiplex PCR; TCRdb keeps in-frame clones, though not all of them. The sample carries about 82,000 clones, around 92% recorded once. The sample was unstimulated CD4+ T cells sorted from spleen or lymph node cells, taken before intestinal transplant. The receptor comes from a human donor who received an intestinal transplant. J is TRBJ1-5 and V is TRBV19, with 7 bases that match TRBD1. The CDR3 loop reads CASTSDRFNQPQHF. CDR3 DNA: TGTGCCAGTACCTCGGACAGGTTTAATCAGCCCCAGCATTTT.